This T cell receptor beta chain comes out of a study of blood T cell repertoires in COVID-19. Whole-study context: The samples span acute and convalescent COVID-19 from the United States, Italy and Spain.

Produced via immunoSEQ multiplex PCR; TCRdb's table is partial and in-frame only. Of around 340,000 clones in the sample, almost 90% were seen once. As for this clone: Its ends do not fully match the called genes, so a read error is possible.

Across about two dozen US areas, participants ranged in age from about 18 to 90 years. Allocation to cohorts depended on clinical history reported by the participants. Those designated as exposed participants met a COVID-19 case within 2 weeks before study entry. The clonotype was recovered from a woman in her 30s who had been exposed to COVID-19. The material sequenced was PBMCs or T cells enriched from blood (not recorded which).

The CDR3 spells CASSFAQGNAEAFF. DNA for the CDR3: TGCGCCAGCAGCTTCGCACAGGGGAACGCTGAAGCTTTCTTT. This rearrangement joins TRBV5-1 to TRBJ1-1; 7 bases are shared with TRBD1. CDR1 and CDR2 (germline): SGHRS, YFSETQ. The CDR3 runs 14 residues.